This T cell receptor beta chain stems from a study of blood T cell repertoires in COVID-19. The wider study: Samples came from the United States, Italy and Spain, spanning acute and convalescent COVID-19. T cells, B-cell-depleted T cells, or PBMCs supplied cDNA or gDNA.

How the authors handled the data: How many nucleated cells were present was estimated from reference gene primer amplification. Using immunoSEQ multiplex PCR, the repertoire was profiled, and TCRdb retains in-frame clones only, with some absent. The D gene and trimming were derived from the DNA, and the V and J assignments and clone size from that table. Here the sample spans some 300,000 clones, about 91% being singletons. Per the germline V gene, CDR1 is SGHRS and CDR2 is YFSETQ. The CDR3 consists of 14 residues. The V end lost 1 base, the J end lost 5 bases, and 12 bases lay between the germline ends.

The sequenced sample was peripheral blood. The rearrangement uses TRBV5-1 and TRBJ2-5; no reliable D call. The sequence derives from a woman in her thirties who had recovered from COVID-19. CDR3 bases: TGCGCCAGCAGCTTGCCTGTAGTCGGTGAGACCCAGTACTTC. Its translation: CASSLPVVGETQYF.